This T cell receptor beta chain derives from a study of blood T cell repertoires in COVID-19. CDR1 is LNHDA and CDR2 is SQIVND in the germline V gene (reference sequence). Germline trimming cut 5 bases from V and 7 bases from J; bases unmatched to any gene: 8. CDR3 length: 17 amino acids. Repertoires were generated with immunoSEQ multiplex PCR, while TCRdb's copy carries only in-frame clones and drops some. The table records approximately 67,000 clones, 75% to 90% of them present only once. Sequences were obtained from peripheral blood. V is TRBV19 and J is TRBJ2-1, with TRBD2 identical over 16 bases. The TCR sequence derives from a man aged 50 or older with active COVID-19. The CDR3 DNA reads as TGTGCCAGTAGTCCGGGACTAGCGGGAGGGCCGGGGAATGAGCAGTTCTTC. Amino acid sequence: CASSPGLAGGPGNEQFF.